Sequencing of this T cell receptor beta chain was carried out in a study of blood T cell repertoires in COVID-19. There are 15 residues in the CDR3. From germline, CDR1 is MDHEN and CDR2 SYDVKM. V shed 1 base and J shed 7 bases, with 11 bases lying between them. In the original processing: It was from reference gene primer amplification that nucleated cell counts were estimated. Using immunoSEQ multiplex PCR, the repertoire was profiled, and TCRdb retains in-frame clones only, with some absent. The DNA was the basis for D and trimming; V, J and clone size are from that table. The sample has about 170,000 clones, approximately 90% seen once.

Sequencing was done on a sample of peripheral blood. The chain employs TRBV28 and TRBJ1-6; D is undetermined. This TCR came from a man aged 50 to 60 with acute or convalescent COVID-19. In DNA form, the CDR3 reads TGTGCCAGCAGTTTATTCCAGACCGGGAATTCACCCCTCCACTTT. Its protein product is CASSLFQTGNSPLHF. Based on the CDR3 plus reference TRBV28 and TRBJ1-6, the full variable domain is DVKVTQSSRYLVKRTGEKVFLECVQDMDHENMFWYRQDPGLGLRLIYFSYDVKMKEKGDIPEGYSVSREKKERFSLILESASTNQTSMYLCASSLFQTGNSPLHFGNGTRLTVT.